The 24 T cell receptor beta chains below all came from one sample that was sequenced in a study of cytomegalovirus exposure and HLA in healthy donors. Vbeta (60) and Jbeta (13) primers were used in the PCR. Here immunoSEQ multiplex PCR was the method, and the copy in TCRdb shows in-frame clones only, minus some. The table shows around 65,000 clones, with around 80% occurring only once. Sequencing was performed on PBMCs. These receptors were taken from a woman under 40 in good health and CMV-seronegative.

The rearrangement uses TRBV27 and TRBJ2-1; weak D call: TRBD2 (5 bases). The CDR3 has 12 amino acids. In germline, CDR1 is MNHEY, CDR2 SMNVEV (reference sequence). Trimming shortened V by 6 bases and J by 6 bases, and 9 bases separated the two germline ends. The CDR3 here is CASRSSGNEQFF. CDR3 DNA: TGTGCCAGCAGGTCCAGCGGCAATGAGCAGTTCTTC.

The V call is TRBV4-1, the J call TRBJ2-7, with a possible D match to TRBD1 (5 bases). The length of the CDR3 is 16 residues. Trimming removed 1 base at V and 3 bases at J, with 16 bases between. Germline V gene sequence: CDR1 MGHRA, CDR2 YSYEKL. CDR3 amino acids: CASSQVPLTAYYEQYF. The CDR3 DNA reads as TGCGCCAGCAGCCAAGTTCCTCTGACAGCATACTACGAGCAGTACTTC.

The table lists this clone with a few counts. The chain uses TRBV6-5 and TRBJ1-2; D is unresolved. Between the trimmed V and J ends, which lost 6 bases and 6 bases, there was a span of 14 bases. CDR3 length equals 13 residues. Germline assignment: CDR1 MNHEY and CDR2 SVGAGI. CDR3 DNA sequence: TGTGCCAGCAGACACGAGACCCTAGATGGCTACACCTTC. This gives the protein CASRHETLDGYTF.

The V and J genes are TRBV25-1 and TRBJ1-1; no definite D call. V was trimmed by 6 bases and J by 3 bases, leaving 8 bases between them. Germline-derived CDR1 and CDR2 are MGHDK and SYGVNS. The length of the CDR3 is 12 residues. The CDR3 DNA follows: TGTGCCAGCAGGGACTCTTACACTGAAGCTTTCTTT. Translation gives CASRDSYTEAFF.

The chain joins TRBV10-1 to TRBJ1-1; D gene ambiguous. The V gene's germline CDR1 is WNHNN and CDR2 SYGVQD (reference sequence). CDR3 length: 13 amino acids. The ends were cut back, 5 bases at V and 1 base at J, with 8 bases in the middle. As DNA, the CDR3 is TGCGCCAGCAGTCTGACTGGGAACACTGAAGCTTTCTTT. Its protein is CASSLTGNTEAFF.

This clone was picked up one time. The V gene is TRBV9, the J gene TRBJ1-6; 8 positions agree with TRBD1. The CDR3 is 14 residues long. V dropped 5 bases and J dropped 7; count of bases not matched to a gene: 5. Germline assignment: CDR1 SGDLS and CDR2 YYNGEE. The CDR3 is CASSRQGINSPLHF. The CDR3, as DNA: TGTGCCAGCAGTCGACAGGGGATCAATTCACCCCTCCACTTT.

The chain employs TRBV18 and TRBJ2-5; 12 bases are a match to TRBD2. V was clipped by 3 bases and J by 0 bases; unmatched bases: 2. CDR3 length: 16 residues. CDR1 and CDR2 from the germline V gene are KGHSH and LQKENI. The CDR3 protein is CASSPGLAGYQETQYF. CDR3 DNA: TGTGCCAGCTCACCCGGACTAGCGGGGTACCAAGAGACCCAGTACTTC.

The chain joins TRBV4-2 to TRBJ1-2, with 9 bases fitting TRBD1. The germline gives CDR1 LGHNA, CDR2 YNFKEQ. The CDR3 extends over 13 amino acids. After removal of 1 base from V and 7 bases from J, the junction contained 1 base not matched to a gene. The CDR3 DNA sequence: TGTGCCAGCAGCCAAGGGGACAGGGCTGGCTACACCTTC. Its translation: CASSQGDRAGYTF.

The gene calls are TRBV25-1 and TRBJ1-1; the D is unclear. The CDR3 is 13 residues long. Germline CDR1 reads MGHDK; CDR2 reads SYGVNS. V was shortened by 2 bases and J by 7 bases, with 11 bases between the two germline ends. In DNA form, the CDR3 reads TGTGCCAGCAGTGAAGAGGGTTTTGTTGAAGCTTTCTTT. Residues: CASSEEGFVEAFF.

This clone is a singleton in its sample. This chain connects TRBV30 to TRBJ2-7, with a possible D match to TRBD2 (5 bases). This CDR3 spans 12 amino acids. Germline assignment: CDR1 GTSNPN and CDR2 SVGIG (reference sequence). With 0 bases removed from V and 3 bases from J, the gap between germline ends came to 6 bases. The CDR3: CAWSVRDYEQYF. CDR3 DNA sequence: TGTGCCTGGAGTGTACGGGACTACGAGCAGTACTTC.

The V call is TRBV10-3, the J call TRBJ1-1; D gene ambiguous. The CDR3 has 13 amino acids. Trimming pared 5 bases from V and 1 base from J, leaving 8 bases between. Germline V gives CDR1 ENHRY, CDR2 SYGVKD. The CDR3 coding sequence is TGTGCCATCAGTAGTGGGCCGAACACTGAAGCTTTCTTT. It specifies CAISSGPNTEAFF.

The chain uses TRBV6-6 and TRBJ2-7, with 7 bases aligning to TRBD1. The CDR3 sequence is 15 residues long. V shed 5 bases, J shed 5 bases, and the junction held 12 bases outside the gene matches. The germline gives CDR1 MNHNY, CDR2 SVGAGI (reference sequence). CDR3 sequence reads: CASSPHNRGRDEQYF. CDR3 DNA: TGTGCCAGCAGTCCGCATAACAGGGGTAGGGACGAGCAGTACTTC.

The rearrangement links TRBV6-5 to TRBJ2-7; 8 bases agree with TRBD2. Losses at the gene ends were 6 bases for V and 2 bases for J; bases not matched to a gene: 6. The CDR3 consists of 14 residues. Germline CDR1 reads MNHEY; CDR2 reads SVGAGI. CDR3 loop: CASRTAGVPYEQYF. The CDR3 DNA reads as TGTGCCAGCAGAACAGCGGGAGTTCCCTACGAGCAGTACTTC.

V usage is TRBV10-3 and J usage is TRBJ1-1; 8 bases fit TRBD1. The CDR3 spans 13 residues. Trimming took 6 bases from V and 7 from J; bases not matched to a gene: 7. Germline V gives CDR1 ENHRY, CDR2 SYGVKD. The CDR3 sequence: CAISQGAEGEAFF. For the CDR3, the DNA is TGTGCCATCAGCCAGGGGGCGGAAGGTGAAGCTTTCTTT.

The chain is built from TRBV30 and TRBJ2-1; perhaps TRBD2 as D (5 bases). Germline-derived CDR1 and CDR2 are GTSNPN and SVGIG (reference sequence). V shed 0 bases and J shed 9 bases, with 18 bases lying between them. This CDR3 region has 15 residues. DNA for the CDR3: TGTGCCTGGAGTGTACGATTAGTGTTCGGGGTTGAGCAGTTCTTC. Translated: CAWSVRLVFGVEQFF.

The chain is built from TRBV30 and TRBJ1-6; 7 bases agree with TRBD1. With 7 bases clipped from V and 10 bases from J, the junction kept 10 bases outside the gene matches. The CDR3 loop spans 13 amino acids. The germline CDR1 and CDR2 sequences are GTSNPN and SVGIG (reference sequence). Here the CDR3 DNA reads TGTGCCTCAACTAGACAGGGAATATCACCCCTCCACTTT. It encodes CASTRQGISPLHF.

The J gene is TRBJ1-5, the V gene TRBV6-5; D unresolved. V lost 6 bases to trimming and J lost 4 bases, with 10 bases between them. In germline, CDR1 is MNHEY, CDR2 SVGAGI. The CDR3 is 13 amino acids. The chain's CDR3 is CASRFSDNQPQHF. The CDR3 region has the DNA TGTGCCAGCAGATTTTCAGATAATCAGCCCCAGCATTTT.

V gene TRBV7-9 combines with J gene TRBJ1-6, with no clear D. Germline V gives CDR1 SEHNR, CDR2 FQNEAQ (reference sequence). Trimming stripped 5 bases from V and 12 bases from J, with 14 bases between. This CDR3 contains 13 residues. For the CDR3, the DNA is TGTGCCAGCAGCAGCGCCGGTATCGGACCCCTCCACTTT. As protein: CASSSAGIGPLHF.

V and J are TRBV10-3 and TRBJ1-1, with 7 bases fitting TRBD1. This CDR3 is 14 amino acids long. With V trimmed by 3 bases and J by 1 base, 2 bases remained unmatched. The V gene's germline CDR1 is ENHRY and CDR2 SYGVKD. CDR3 sequence reads: CAISDQGGNTEAFF. DNA of the CDR3: TGTGCCATCAGTGATCAGGGGGGGAACACTGAAGCTTTCTTT.

This chain links TRBV6-1 with TRBJ2-4, with 7 bases matching TRBD1. Looked up from germline, CDR1 is MNHNS and CDR2 is SASEGT. Unmatched junction bases numbered 6, after V lost 7 bases and J lost 3 bases. There are 14 residues in the CDR3. The CDR3 DNA follows: TGTGCCAGCATTGAGGCAGGGGGCAAAAACATTCAGTACTTC. Amino acid sequence: CASIEAGGKNIQYF.

The genes are TRBV7-2 and TRBJ2-3; TRBD1 matches at 8 bases. V gave up 5 bases and J gave up 3 bases; unmatched junction bases: 4. The CDR3 extends over 14 amino acids. Germline loops: CDR1 SGHTA, CDR2 FQGNSA. The CDR3 loop reads CASSQRTGTDTQYF. DNA of the CDR3: TGTGCCAGCAGCCAACGGACAGGGACAGATACGCAGTATTTT.

This chain joins TRBV20-1 and TRBJ2-1; no firm D call. The V end lost 2 bases, the J end lost 10 bases, and 9 bases lay between the germline ends. The germline CDR1 and CDR2 sequences are DFQATT and SNEGSKA (reference sequence). The CDR3 extends over 11 amino acids. CDR3 nucleotides: TGCAGTGCTAGACACGAGCGAGAGCAGTTCTTC. Amino acids: CSARHEREQFF.

J is TRBJ2-7 and V is TRBV30, with TRBD2 matching over 7 bases. J was trimmed by 6 bases and V by 5 bases; bases with no gene match: 7. Germline V CDR1 and CDR2: GTSNPN, SVGIG (reference sequence). The CDR3 consists of 12 residues. This chain's CDR3 is CAWGGGVTEQYF. The CDR3, as DNA: TGTGCCTGGGGGGGAGGGGTGACCGAGCAGTACTTC. The variable domain in full, with the rest retrieved from reference TRBV30 and TRBJ2-7, is SQTIHQWPATLVQPVGSPLSLECTVEGTSNPNLYWYRQAAGRGLQLLFYSVGIGQISSEVPQNLSASRPQDRQFILSSKKLLLSDSGFYLCAWGGGVTEQYFGPGTRLTVT.

J is TRBJ1-3 and V is TRBV30, with a tentative D call TRBD1 (5 bases). The V gene's germline CDR1 is GTSNPN and CDR2 SVGIG (reference sequence). The length of the CDR3 is 14 residues. The V and J ends lost 4 bases and 0 bases respectively, with 10 bases between them. The DNA of the CDR3 is TGTGCCTGGAAGGACACTTCCTCTGGAAACACCATATATTTT. Protein sequence: CAWKDTSSGNTIYF.